This T cell receptor beta chain is from a study of regulatory T cells in long-lasting Graves disease. Sample time point: persistent/refractory GD, antithyroid drugs over 5 years with positive TRAb. PBMCs provided the RNA from which the TCR library was made. iRepertoire HTBI primers and Arm-PCR of CDR3 regions built TCR beta libraries. TCRdb analysed the multiplex PCR reads with MiXCR anew, one entry per CDR3 protein. Here the sample spans 700,000 or so distinct CDR3 sequences, 25% to 30% being singletons. Notes on the study in general: In persistent patients, shared public clonotypes (roughly 3,000) outnumbered those in new patients (about 1,000).

Germline CDR1 MGHRA, CDR2 YSYEKL. CDR3 length: 14 residues. V was clipped by 4 bases and J by 6 bases; unmatched bases: 6. For this clonotype: Its specificity is unknown.

Sequences were derived from peripheral blood mononuclear cells (PBMCs), sampled when the disease was refractory, from a patient treated with antithyroid drugs. This receptor was taken from a female donor with Graves disease. The rearrangement links TRBV4-1 to TRBJ1-2; TRBD1 matches at 9 bases. CDR3 residues: CASSPIQGAHGYTF. The DNA for the CDR3 is TGCGCCAGCAGCCCGATACAGGGGGCCCATGGCTACACCTTC.